The 27 T cell receptor beta chains listed next were all sequenced from one sample in a study of cytomegalovirus exposure and HLA in healthy donors. The primer mix had 60 Vbeta and 13 Jbeta primers. TCRdb's copy holds only in-frame clones and misses some; the assay was immunoSEQ multiplex PCR. The sample yields about 180,000 clones, around 80% seen once. Source material: PBMCs. The receptor source for this set is a girl aged 10-17 years in good health and CMV-seropositive.

The gene calls are TRBV4-3 and TRBJ2-1; 7 nucleotides line up with TRBD2. The CDR3 loop spans 16 amino acids. Losses at the gene ends were 0 bases for V and 8 bases for J; bases not matched to a gene: 10. The germline CDR1 and CDR2 sequences are LGHNA and YSLEER. The CDR3 bases are TGCGCCAGCAGCCAAGATAACGTGGCGGGAGCCTATGAGCAGTTCTTC. Translating it yields CASSQDNVAGAYEQFF.

This sequence joins TRBV28 and TRBJ2-7; 11 bases align to TRBD2. Losses at the gene ends were 1 base for V and 6 bases for J; bases not matched to a gene: 5. This CDR3 comprises 15 residues. The V gene's germline CDR1 is MDHEN and CDR2 SYDVKM. CDR3 bases: TGTGCCAGCAGTTTATTCGTAGCGGGAGGGCCCGAGCAGTACTTC. It is translated as CASSLFVAGGPEQYF.

The genes are TRBV7-2 and TRBJ2-5; 9 bases align to TRBD1. The CDR3 is 15 amino acids. Germline CDR1 SGHTA, CDR2 FQGNSA. The J segment lost 4 bases and the V segment lost 5 bases, leaving 8 bases of the junction unmatched. CDR3: CASSPDRGARETQYF. The CDR3 DNA follows: TGTGCCAGCAGCCCCGACAGGGGGGCGCGAGAGACCCAGTACTTC.

CDR3 DNA: TGTGCCAGCAGCTTAGATCGCCAGGGAAGAACCGGGGAGCTGTTTTTT. Protein sequence: CASSLDRQGRTGELFF. V is TRBV11-3 and J is TRBJ2-2, with D perhaps TRBD1 (5 bases). The CDR3 is 16 residues long. V was trimmed by 0 bases and J by 5 bases, leaving 13 bases between them. CDR1 is SGHNT, CDR2 YENEEA, per germline.

The rearrangement uses TRBV5-1 and TRBJ2-2; TRBD2 aligns across 12 bases. CDR1 is SGHRS, CDR2 YFSETQ, per germline. The V segment lost 0 bases and the J segment 5 bases; nucleotides outside the gene matches: 5. The CDR3 has 17 amino acids. The CDR3 protein is CASSLGLAGGRTGELFF. DNA for the CDR3: TGCGCCAGCAGCTTGGGCCTAGCGGGAGGGCGGACCGGGGAGCTGTTTTTT. The variable domain in full, with the rest retrieved from reference TRBV5-1 and TRBJ2-2, is KAGVTQTPRYLIKTRGQQVTLSCSPISGHRSVSWYQQTPGQGLQFLFEYFSETQRNKGNFPGRFSGRQFSNSRSEMNVSTLELGDSALYLCASSLGLAGGRTGELFFGEGSRLTVL.

Concerning this clone itself: Additional DNA sequences in this sample encode the identical CDR3. V is TRBV2 and J is TRBJ1-5, with 8 bases aligning to TRBD1. Germline CDR1 is SNHLY and CDR2 is FYNNEI. The CDR3 has 14 residues. The V and J ends lost 5 bases and 2 bases, in that order; junction bases with no gene match: 2. As DNA, the CDR3 is TGTGCCAGCAGTTTGGACAGGGGCAATCAGCCCCAGCATTTT. Protein sequence: CASSLDRGNQPQHF.

The table lists this clone with a count of one. The chain has TRBV5-4 and TRBJ2-5, with 10 bases that match TRBD1. With 3 bases clipped from V and 5 bases from J, the junction kept 7 bases outside the gene matches. The V gene's germline CDR1 is SGHNT and CDR2 YYREEE (reference sequence). This CDR3 comprises 15 residues. CDR3 sequence: CASSSDRGLGETQYF. CDR3 in DNA: TGTGCCAGCAGCTCTGACAGGGGGCTGGGGGAGACCCAGTACTTC.

The chain carries TRBV11-3 and TRBJ2-1, with 10 bases lining up with TRBD2. The CDR3 loop spans 18 amino acids. Germline V CDR1 and CDR2: SGHNT, YENEEA. Trimming removed 5 bases from V and 3 bases from J; junction bases left unmatched: 13. The CDR3 here is CASSPGGLAEPFYNEQFF. CDR3 in DNA: TGTGCCAGCAGCCCGGGTGGACTAGCGGAACCTTTCTACAATGAGCAGTTCTTC.

The gene calls are TRBV27 and TRBJ2-7, with 9 positions matching TRBD2. CDR1 and CDR2 from the germline V gene are MNHEY and SMNVEV (reference sequence). The CDR3 is made up of 14 amino acids. V was clipped by 4 bases and J by 3 bases; unmatched bases: 4. The CDR3 loop reads CASSWTSAVYEQYF. The CDR3 DNA reads TGTGCCAGCAGTTGGACTAGCGCAGTCTACGAGCAGTACTTC.

This chain uses TRBV10-3 with TRBJ2-2; D may be TRBD2 (5 bases). Germline lookup yields CDR1 ENHRY and CDR2 SYGVKD. This CDR3 region has 14 residues. Trimming shortened V by 4 bases and J by 6 bases, and 12 bases separated the two germline ends. The CDR3 sequence is CAISGGAVAGELFF. CDR3 in DNA: TGTGCCATCAGTGGGGGAGCGGTGGCCGGGGAGCTGTTTTTT.

The chain joins TRBV27 to TRBJ1-2; possible D gene TRBD1, 6 bases. This CDR3 has 13 amino acids. Between the trimmed V and J ends, which lost 3 bases and 4 bases, there was a span of 9 bases. The germline CDR1 and CDR2 sequences are MNHEY and SMNVEV (reference sequence). The CDR3 DNA sequence: TGTGCCAGCAGTTTGCAGGGGACCTATGGCTACACCTTC. Its protein is CASSLQGTYGYTF.

This clone was observed a few times. CDR3 DNA sequence: TGTGCCAGCAGTGGTCTTAGCGGATACTACAATGAGCAGTTCTTC. It is translated as CASSGLSGYYNEQFF. The chain carries TRBV6-1 and TRBJ2-1; perhaps TRBD2 as D (6 bases). Germline CDR1 and CDR2: MNHNS and SASEGT. Trimming shortened V by 4 bases and J by 3 bases, and 13 bases separated the two germline ends. The CDR3 spans 15 residues.

In its sample, this clone was seen a few times. The V gene is TRBV13, the J gene TRBJ1-1, with D unresolved. The germline V gene encodes CDR1 PRHDT and CDR2 FYEKMQ (reference sequence). With 6 bases removed from V and 5 bases from J, the gap between germline ends came to 10 bases. The CDR3 length is 12 residues. The DNA of the CDR3 is TGTGCCAGCAGTCGTTGGCTTACTGAAGCTTTCTTT. It yields the protein CASSRWLTEAFF.

J is TRBJ2-1 and V is TRBV29-1; D is possibly TRBD2 (5 bases). CDR3 size: 14 residues. Germline CDR1 reads SQVTM; CDR2 reads ANQGSEA. With 1 base removed from V and 9 bases from J, the gap between germline ends came to 16 bases. The CDR3 loop reads CSVEASGTVLEQFF. In DNA form, the CDR3 reads TGCAGCGTTGAAGCGAGCGGCACCGTCCTTGAGCAGTTCTTC.

The chain combines TRBV6-6 with TRBJ2-3; unclear D gene. In germline, CDR1 is MNHNY, CDR2 SVGAGI (reference sequence). V dropped 0 bases and J dropped 2 bases, with 6 bases sitting between them. The CDR3 runs 14 residues. The CDR3 coding sequence is TGTGCCAGCAGTTACTCGAGAATCACAGATACGCAGTATTTT. This encodes CASSYSRITDTQYF.

This CDR3 is CASSPPTGGGDTQYF. Here the CDR3 DNA reads TGTGCCAGCAGCCCCCCGACAGGGGGAGGTGATACGCAGTATTTT. This rearrangement joins TRBV7-9 to TRBJ2-3; 9 bases line up with TRBD1. The CDR3 contains 15 residues. After removal of 5 bases from V and 6 bases from J, the junction contained 9 bases not matched to a gene. Germline V gene sequence: CDR1 SEHNR, CDR2 FQNEAQ (reference sequence).

The chain links TRBV10-1 to TRBJ2-3, with TRBD1 matching over 8 bases. V lost 4 bases and J lost 1; bases outside the gene matches: 4. Germline CDR1 is WNHNN and CDR2 is SYGVQD (reference sequence). The CDR3 sequence is 15 residues long. In nucleotides, the CDR3 is TGCGCCAGCAGTGCCCAGACAGGGGGCACAGATACGCAGTATTTT. This sequence encodes CASSAQTGGTDTQYF.

The rearrangement links TRBV7-6 to TRBJ1-5, with 9 nucleotides matching TRBD1. The CDR3 spans 15 residues. V lost 3 bases, J lost 3 bases, and 3 bases stayed unmatched. The germline V gene encodes CDR1 SGHVS and CDR2 FNYEAQ. For the CDR3, the DNA is TGTGCCAGCAGCTTCGGGACAGGGCTCAATCAGCCCCAGCATTTT. Encoded protein: CASSFGTGLNQPQHF.

V gene TRBV7-2 combines with J gene TRBJ2-7, with 12 positions matching TRBD2. V shed 6 bases, J shed 6 bases, and the junction held 12 bases outside the gene matches. The CDR3 has 16 residues. Looked up from germline, CDR1 is SGHTA and CDR2 is FQGNSA. The CDR3 here is CASRRTSGTGGGEQYF. The CDR3 nucleotides read TGTGCCAGCAGACGGACTAGCGGGACAGGAGGGGGCGAGCAGTACTTC.

The CDR3 coding sequence is TGTGCCAGCAGCCAGGCTCCCGGGACTAGGTTCGCCGAGCAGTACTTC. Protein product: CASSQAPGTRFAEQYF. The chain has TRBV14 and TRBJ2-7, with 8 bases aligning to TRBD2. This CDR3 contains 16 residues. With V trimmed by 3 bases and J by 6 bases, 13 bases remained unmatched. Germline V lookup: CDR1 SGHDN, CDR2 FVKESK. Full variable domain (missing parts from reference TRBV14 and TRBJ2-7): EAGVTQFPSHSVIEKGQTVTLRCDPISGHDNLYWYRRVMGKEIKFLLHFVKESKQDESGMPNNRFLAERTGGTYSTLKVQPAELEDSGVYFCASSQAPGTRFAEQYFGPGTRLTVT.

This chain connects TRBV29-1 to TRBJ2-5; 10 bases agree with TRBD2. From germline, CDR1 is SQVTM and CDR2 ANQGSEA. V was pared by 5 bases and J by 0 bases, with 12 bases of the junction left unmatched. The CDR3 contains 17 residues. CDR3 bases: TGCAGCGTTTTGAAATGGAAGACTAGCGGGTACCAAGAGACCCAGTACTTC. Amino acids: CSVLKWKTSGYQETQYF.

CDR3 nucleotides: TGTGCCAGCAGCCCAGGACTAGCGGTCGAGCAGTACTTC. Its translation: CASSPGLAVEQYF. The rearrangement links TRBV7-6 to TRBJ2-7; TRBD2 agrees at 10 bases. Germline-derived CDR1 and CDR2 are SGHVS and FNYEAQ. This CDR3 region has 13 residues. The ends lost 5 bases at V and 6 bases at J; junction bases unmatched: 4.

J is TRBJ1-2 and V is TRBV7-2; D ambiguous. Germline CDR1 and CDR2: SGHTA and FQGNSA. The CDR3 contains 14 residues. V was clipped by 3 bases and J by 7 bases, with 15 bases between them. CDR3 nucleotides: TGTGCCAGCAGCTTGGGCAGAGTATCCGGTGGCTACACCTTC. Translating gives CASSLGRVSGGYTF.

The sample holds a few counts of this clone. CDR3 in amino acids: CATSPRQGSRTEAFF. CDR3 nucleotides: TGTGCCACCAGCCCTCGACAGGGGTCGCGAACTGAAGCTTTCTTT. The chain couples TRBV15 to TRBJ1-1; 8 nucleotides agree with TRBD1. J lost 5 bases, V lost 5 bases, and 10 bases had no gene match. CDR3 length equals 15 residues. The germline CDR1 and CDR2 sequences are LNHNV and YYDKDF (reference sequence).

The chain links TRBV7-6 to TRBJ2-3; 9 bases line up with TRBD2. The ends lost 3 bases at V and 6 bases at J; junction bases unmatched: 10. The CDR3 totals 16 residues. Per germline, CDR1 SGHVS and CDR2 FNYEAQ. CDR3: CASSLIMAGGWDTQYF. CDR3 coding DNA: TGTGCCAGCAGCTTGATTATGGCGGGAGGGTGGGATACGCAGTATTTT.

This clone has a handful of counts. The genes are TRBV19 and TRBJ1-4; D gene unclear. The CDR3 contains 12 residues. The V end lost 5 bases, the J end lost 7 bases, and 8 bases lay between the germline ends. CDR1 is LNHDA, CDR2 SQIVND, per germline (reference sequence). The DNA of the CDR3 is TGTGCCAGTAGTTCGTTCGGTGAAAAACTGTTTTTT. Protein product: CASSSFGEKLFF.

V gene TRBV7-2 combines with J gene TRBJ1-5, with TRBD1 identical over 7 bases. V shed 1 base and J 6 bases; nucleotides not matched to a gene: 6. Germline CDR1 SGHTA, CDR2 FQGNSA. The CDR3 has 15 residues. CDR3 protein: CASSLVGTAGQPQHF. The CDR3 DNA is TGTGCCAGCAGCTTAGTGGGGACAGCGGGTCAGCCCCAGCATTTT.